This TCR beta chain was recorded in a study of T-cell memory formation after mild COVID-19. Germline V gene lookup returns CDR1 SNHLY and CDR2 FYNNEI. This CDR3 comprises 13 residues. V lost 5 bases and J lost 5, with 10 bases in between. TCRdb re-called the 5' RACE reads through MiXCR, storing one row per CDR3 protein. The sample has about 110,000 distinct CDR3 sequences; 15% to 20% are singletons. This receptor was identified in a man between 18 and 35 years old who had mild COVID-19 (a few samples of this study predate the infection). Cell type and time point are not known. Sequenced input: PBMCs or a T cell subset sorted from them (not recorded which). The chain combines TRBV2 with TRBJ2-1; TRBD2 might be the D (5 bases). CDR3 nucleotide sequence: TGTGCCAGCAGTCCCGGGATGAACAATGAGCAGTTCTTC. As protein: CASSPGMNNEQFF.